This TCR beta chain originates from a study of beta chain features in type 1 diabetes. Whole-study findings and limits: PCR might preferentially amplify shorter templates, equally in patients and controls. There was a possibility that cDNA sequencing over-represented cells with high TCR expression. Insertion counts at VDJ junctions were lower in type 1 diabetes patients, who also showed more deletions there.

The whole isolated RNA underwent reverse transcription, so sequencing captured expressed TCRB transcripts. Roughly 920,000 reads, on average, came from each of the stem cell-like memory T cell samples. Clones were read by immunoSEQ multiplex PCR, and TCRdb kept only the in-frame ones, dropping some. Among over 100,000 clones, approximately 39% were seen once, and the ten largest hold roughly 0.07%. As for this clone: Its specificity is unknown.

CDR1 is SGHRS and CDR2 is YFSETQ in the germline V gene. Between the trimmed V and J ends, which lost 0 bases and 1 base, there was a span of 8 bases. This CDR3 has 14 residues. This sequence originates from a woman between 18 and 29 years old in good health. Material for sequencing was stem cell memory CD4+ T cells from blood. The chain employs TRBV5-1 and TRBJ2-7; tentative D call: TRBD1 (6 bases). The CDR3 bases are TGCGCCAGCAGCTTGGAACAGGGTTCCTACGAGCAGTACTTC. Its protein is CASSLEQGSYEQYF.